Below are 9 T cell receptor beta chains sequenced from a single sample in a study of blood T cell repertoires in COVID-19. Sequencing was performed with immunoSEQ multiplex PCR; in TCRdb, only in-frame clones are kept and a portion is missing. Of 180,000 or so clones in the sample, about 85% were seen once. Sequenced material: peripheral blood. These receptors originate from an elderly woman with acute or convalescent COVID-19.

The chain has TRBV28 and TRBJ1-4; 9 nucleotides align to TRBD1. The trim removed 4 bases at V and 6 bases at J, leaving 6 bases unmatched. CDR3 length: 15 amino acids. Germline CDR1 and CDR2: MDHEN and SYDVKM. The CDR3 is CASSSPGQGYEKLFF. In nucleotides, the CDR3 is TGTGCCAGCAGTTCCCCGGGACAGGGTTATGAAAAACTGTTTTTT.

The V call is TRBV18, the J call TRBJ1-5; the D gene is possibly TRBD1 (6 bases). Trimming shortened V by 2 bases and J by 6 bases, and 11 bases separated the two germline ends. The CDR3 sequence is 14 residues long. Germline values: CDR1 KGHSH, CDR2 LQKENI. Written as DNA, the CDR3 is TGTGCCAGCTCACCAAGCAGGGGTGGTCAGCCCCAGCATTTT. Translated, it gives CASSPSRGGQPQHF.

This clone appeared once. The chain is built from TRBV2 and TRBJ1-5; TRBD1 is a possible D gene (5 bases). V lost 6 bases and J 3 bases, leaving 9 bases between the germline ends. Germline values: CDR1 SNHLY, CDR2 FYNNEI. The CDR3 is 13 residues long. This CDR3 is CASSAGYNQPQHF. Here the CDR3 DNA reads TGTGCCAGCAGCGCAGGGTACAATCAGCCCCAGCATTTT.

CDR3 bases: TGCGCCAGCAGCCAACACACAGGGGTCAGGCGGGAAGGTGAAAAACTGTTTTTT. Translated: CASSQHTGVRREGEKLFF. The chain links TRBV5-1 to TRBJ1-4; 7 positions agree with TRBD1. V lost 4 bases, J lost 7 bases, and 19 bases stayed unmatched. The CDR3 is 18 residues long. The germline V gene has CDR1 SGHRS and CDR2 YFSETQ.

The gene calls are TRBV10-1 and TRBJ2-7, with 8 bases matching TRBD2. The V gene's germline CDR1 is WNHNN and CDR2 SYGVQD (reference sequence). The J segment lost 4 bases and the V segment lost 5 bases, leaving 10 bases of the junction unmatched. The CDR3 sequence is 15 residues long. This CDR3 is CASSLRGLGSYEQYF. The CDR3 DNA reads as TGCGCCAGCAGTTTAAGGGGACTAGGTTCGTACGAGCAGTACTTC.

This chain links TRBV7-2 with TRBJ1-4; TRBD1 aligns across 9 bases. Germline V lookup: CDR1 SGHTA, CDR2 FQGNSA. The ends lost 4 bases at V and 4 bases at J; junction bases unmatched: 7. The CDR3 sequence is 16 residues long. DNA for the CDR3: TGTGCCAGCAGCTCCGGCGGGACAGGGTTTAATGAAAAACTGTTTTTT. It specifies CASSSGGTGFNEKLFF. Using reference TRBV7-2 and TRBJ1-4 for the parts outside the CDR3, the full variable domain is GAGVSQSPSNKVTEKGKDVELRCDPISGHTALYWYRQSLGQGLEFLIYFQGNSAPDKSGLPSDRFSAERTGGSVSTLTIQRTQQEDSAVYLCASSSGGTGFNEKLFFGSGTQLSVL.

V gene TRBV30 combines with J gene TRBJ2-1; 8 positions match TRBD2. CDR3 length: 15 amino acids. Trimming cost V 4 bases and J 2 bases; bases outside gene matches: 7. Germline CDR1 reads GTSNPN; CDR2 reads SVGIG (reference sequence). The CDR3 DNA sequence: TGTGCCTGGACAGGAACACTAGCGGCCTACAATGAGCAGTTCTTC. Its protein product is CAWTGTLAAYNEQFF.

The chain couples TRBV7-8 to TRBJ1-2, with 9 bases fitting TRBD1. V shed 1 base and J 3 bases; nucleotides not matched to a gene: 6. This CDR3 has 16 residues. Germline CDR1 SGHVS, CDR2 FQNEAQ. CDR3 residues: CASSLEDRGNYYGYTF. The CDR3 region has the DNA TGTGCCAGCAGCTTAGAGGACAGGGGCAATTACTATGGCTACACCTTC.

V gene TRBV30 combines with J gene TRBJ2-3; 9 bases match TRBD2. Germline CDR1 reads GTSNPN; CDR2 reads SVGIG (reference sequence). V shed 7 bases, J shed 6 bases, and the junction held 17 bases outside the gene matches. The CDR3 has 16 amino acids. The CDR3 sequence: CASSRRLAGAGDTQYF. Here the CDR3 DNA reads TGTGCCTCCTCAAGAAGGTTAGCGGGAGCGGGTGATACGCAGTATTTT.